The entry below describes one TCR beta chain. Its target is not known. TCRdb reprocessed the 5' RACE reads via MiXCR and lists one record per CDR3 protein. The data contain about 160,000 distinct CDR3 sequences, roughly a third of them singletons. This sample is part of a study of T-cell memory formation after mild COVID-19. Background on the study: TCR clusters showed largely donor specificity.

Overall study findings and caveats: The second-wave clones peaking on day 37 were not confirmed as SARS-CoV-2-specific. Detection of some responders pre-infection suggested pre-existing cross-reactive memory T cells participated.

After removal of 2 bases from V and 4 bases from J, the junction contained 6 bases not matched to a gene. Germline CDR1 reads SGHRS; CDR2 reads YFSETQ. This CDR3 is 15 amino acids long. The sequence derives from an adult woman who had mild COVID-19 (a few samples of this study predate the infection). Cell type and time point are not known. The chain has TRBV5-1 and TRBJ1-1, with 9 bases aligning to TRBD1. Sample: PBMCs or a T cell subset sorted from them (not recorded which). The CDR3 region has the DNA TGCGCCAGCAGCTTACCGGGACAGGGATTCACTGAAGCTTTCTTT. This codes for CASSLPGQGFTEAFF.